The rows below give T cell receptor beta chains drawn from one sample of a study of T cell responses to AZD1222 COVID-19 vaccine. Assay: immunoSEQ multiplex PCR; the TCRdb copy retains only in-frame clones and omits some. Among 150,000 to 200,000 clones listed, roughly 90% were seen once. Material: peripheral blood, obtained on day 0 of AZD1222 vaccination. These receptors were obtained from an adult in good health. The CDR3 runs from the conserved cysteine through the conserved F or W.

>17|TRBV4-2|TRBJ2-2
CASSQGVGRAFGGELFF
>11|TRBV4-1|TRBJ1-1
CASSRNTEAFF
>15|TRBV7-9|TRBJ2-7
CASSPWRTPRYEQYF
>14|TRBV10-3|TRBJ1-4
CAISDLGGREKLFF
>15|TRBV15|TRBJ1-6
CATSRRDGVNSPLHF
>15|TRBV7-4|TRBJ2-3
CASSLVGSSTDTQYF
>15|TRBV13|TRBJ1-2
CASSSQSGQGYGRSF
>17|TRBV6-6|TRBJ2-1
CASRRTQWGSSYNEQFF
>15|TRBV2|TRBJ2-7
CASSEGTGGWSEQYF
>13|TRBV30|TRBJ2-7
CAWRGRGLGEQYF
>16|TRBV7-8|TRBJ1-2
CASSSALSTGTYGYTF
>16|TRBV4-3|TRBJ2-2
CASSQDFAPVTGELFF
>14|TRBV27|TRBJ1-1
CASSLSDSNTEAFF
>15|TRBV28|TRBJ1-2
CASRSTRPGIYGYTF
>11|TRBV30|TRBJ2-7
CAWSVRYEQYF
>13|TRBV5-6|TRBJ1-2
CASSLDRDYGYTF
>14|TRBV6-6|TRBJ1-5
CASSPGTANQPQHF
>15|TRBV5-8|TRBJ2-7
CASRPDKQSSYEQYF
>14|TRBV6-5|TRBJ1-1
CASSYSVGTPEAFF
>17|TRBV7-9|TRBJ2-3
CASSLGTSGEGTDTQYF
>16|TRBV14|TRBJ1-6
CASSQQAPGGVSPLHF
>18|TRBV4-2|TRBJ2-1
CASSQDSGRGLVGNEQFF
>15|TRBV10-1|TRBJ2-7
CASTGLAGGPHEQYF
>14|TRBV30|TRBJ1-6
CAWSGTPWNSPLHF
>15|TRBV2|TRBJ1-1
CASSVSGQGNTEAFF
>16|TRBV13|TRBJ1-1
CASSGSEDSTNTEAFF
>13|TRBV10-3|TRBJ1-1
CAISERGSTEAFF
>14|TRBV11-2|TRBJ1-6
CASSLAGTNSPLHF
>14|TRBV29-1|TRBJ2-3
CSVEDGIYTDTQYF
>17|TRBV3-1/TRBV3-2|TRBJ1-1
CASSQLPGQGVSTEAFF
>15|TRBV5-4|TRBJ1-4
CASRKAGASNEKLFF
>14|TRBV15|TRBJ1-3
CATSRPSQGATIYF
>14|TRBV6-6|TRBJ1-5
CASSYRQGNQPQHF
>15|TRBV6-1|TRBJ1-5
CASSDRDRGWQPQHF
>15|TRBV15|TRBJ1-3
CATSRVRDSGNTIYF
>16|TRBV28|TRBJ2-3
CASSTKLAGVADTQYF
>12|TRBV30|TRBJ1-2
CAWSRVLYGYTF
>15|TRBV5-1|TRBJ2-1
CASRLSGTVDNEQFF
>16|TRBV7-2|TRBJ1-2
CASSLGDGRSNYGYTF
>18|TRBV19|TRBJ1-5
CASSQIFRTGFVYQPQHF
>14|TRBV5-4|TRBJ1-3
CASSSPNSGNTIYF
>14|TRBV9|TRBJ2-7
CASSVGVGSYEQYF
>15|TRBV7-2|TRBJ1-2
CASSPGTGGFYGYTF
>12|TRBV28|TRBJ1-1
CASSSRGAEAFF
>17|TRBV28|TRBJ2-2
CASSLPGTGGYTGELFF
>15|TRBV19|TRBJ1-6
CASSISSGGVSPLHF
>14|TRBV30|TRBJ1-6
CAWRMTGYNSPLHF
>16|TRBV7-8|TRBJ2-3
CASSPVSGGSTDTQYF
>16|TRBV5-1|TRBJ1-6
CASSPQATDLNSPLHF
>11|TRBV5-4|TRBJ1-1
CASSSGSEAFF
>13|TRBV19|TRBJ1-1
CASRKGGTTEAFF
>17|TRBV19|TRBJ2-1
CASSGLAGGRGYNEQFF
>14|TRBV28|TRBJ2-1
CASSTLAGRNEQFF
>15|TRBV28|TRBJ1-5
CASSLGTNSNQPQHF
>20|TRBV13|TRBJ1-1
CASSLYRRRAGQGISTEAFF
>15|TRBV30|TRBJ2-7
CAWSVEQASSYEQYF
>12|TRBV28|TRBJ1-5
CASRLTGKPQHF
>14|TRBV28|TRBJ2-7
CASSYPGQGDEQYF
>14|TRBV5-1|TRBJ2-1
CASSSSGTANEQFF